This TCR beta chain was sequenced for a study of T cells in localized non-small cell lung cancer. General study points: Across samples, adjacent lung featured a median around 55 of the top 100 tumor clones. Exceeding tumor, uninvolved adjacent lung had the highest T cell clonality. Higher adjacent-lung clonality was associated with shorter survival. Because researchers sequenced only one region of the tumor, heterogeneity is still possible.

Method: immunoSEQ multiplex PCR; TCRdb's copy keeps in-frame clones and lacks some. The data show some 25,000 clones, 86% seen once. The CDR3 consists of 13 residues. From germline, CDR1 is SNHLY and CDR2 FYNNEI. V lost 6 bases to trimming and J lost 4 bases; unmatched junction nucleotides: 4. This clone occurred once. Its target is unknown. The chain has TRBV2 and TRBJ1-1, with TRBD1 matching 8 bases. This receptor was taken from a female donor older than 55 with stage I lung adenocarcinoma. Sequencing was performed on peripheral blood, taken before any cancer treatment. In DNA, the CDR3 is TGTGCCAGCAGCCTAGGACAGGGCACTGAAGCTTTCTTT. It is translated as CASSLGQGTEAFF.